This TCR beta chain was identified during a study of CD8+ T cells in alopecia areata. The germline V gene encodes CDR1 SQVTM and CDR2 ANQGSEA. The CDR3 is 12 residues long. V gave up 8 bases and J gave up 0 bases, with 9 bases separating them. This clone has just a few counts. The antigen remains undetermined. Study-wide results and limits: Higher clonality than in normal scalp was seen in lesional scalp, especially alopecia totalis/universalis. Scalp sample data also include resident alphabeta T cells from normal skin. Mouse data revealed clearer TCR sharing than patient data did, a gap possibly tied to HLA.

Researchers took lesional scalp punch biopsies and peripheral blood from people who were alopecia areata patients. Following extraction, RNA underwent reverse transcription to cDNA, which served as the sequencing template. Sequenced by immunoSEQ multiplex PCR; TCRdb stores in-frame clones only, minus some. The sample has some 150,000 clones, approximately 70% seen once. Sequenced material: CD8+ T cells sorted from blood, taken at week 0. The clonotype originates from a human donor with alopecia areata. The V call is TRBV29-1, the J call TRBJ2-3; D not resolved. CDR3 DNA: TGCAGCCCGACGGATAGCACAGATACGCAGTATTTT. It codes for CSPTDSTDTQYF.